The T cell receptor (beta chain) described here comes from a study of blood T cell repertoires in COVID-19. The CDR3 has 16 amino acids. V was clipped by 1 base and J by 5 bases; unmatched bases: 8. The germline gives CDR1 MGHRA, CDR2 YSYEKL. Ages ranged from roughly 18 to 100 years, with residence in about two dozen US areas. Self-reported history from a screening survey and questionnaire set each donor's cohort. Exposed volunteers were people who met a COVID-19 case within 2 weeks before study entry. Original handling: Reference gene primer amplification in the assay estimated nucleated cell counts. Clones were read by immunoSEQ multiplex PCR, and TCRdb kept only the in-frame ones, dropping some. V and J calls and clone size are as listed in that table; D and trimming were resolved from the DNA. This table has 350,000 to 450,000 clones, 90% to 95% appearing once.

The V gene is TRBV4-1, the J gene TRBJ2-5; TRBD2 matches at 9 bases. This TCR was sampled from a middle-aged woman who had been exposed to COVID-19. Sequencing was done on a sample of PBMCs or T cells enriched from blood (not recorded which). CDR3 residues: CASSQGIVAGEETQYF. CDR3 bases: TGCGCCAGCAGCCAAGGAATAGTAGCGGGAGAGGAGACCCAGTACTTC.